This is a list of T cell receptor beta chains from one sample in a study of radiation and T cells in renal cell carcinoma. This table comes from immunoSEQ multiplex PCR, and its TCRdb copy is limited to in-frame clones, with some not included. The data show 140,000 or so clones, approximately 90% seen once. Sample: blood, taken from a patient whose treatment included radiotherapy and nephrectomy. The receptor set was obtained from a woman aged 45-59 years with renal cell carcinoma. The CDR3 runs from the conserved cysteine through the conserved F or W. A D gene is named only where the DNA matches it firmly. Clone size, where shown, is once, few, many, or a class for clones that have expanded.

clone_size: .
d_call: TRBD1
v_call: TRBV10-3
j_call: TRBJ2-5
cdr3_nt: TGTGCCATCAGTGAGTTTGGGACAGGGGAAGAGACCCAGTACTTC
cdr3_aa: CAISEFGTGEETQYF

clone_size: once
d_call: .
v_call: TRBV18
j_call: TRBJ1-1
cdr3_nt: TGTGCCAGCTCACCCGTTTGGGCACAGGGTGAAGCTTTCTTT
cdr3_aa: CASSPVWAQGEAFF

clone_size: .
d_call: TRBD2
v_call: TRBV9
j_call: TRBJ2-1
cdr3_nt: TGTGCCAGCAGCACAGGACTAGCAGATTACAATGAGCAGTTCTTC
cdr3_aa: CASSTGLADYNEQFF

clone_size: .
d_call: TRBD1
v_call: TRBV14
j_call: TRBJ1-1
cdr3_nt: TGTGCCAGCAGCCAACTGGGGACAGTATACGGTAACACTGAAGCTTTCTTT
cdr3_aa: CASSQLGTVYGNTEAFF

clone_size: .
d_call: .
v_call: TRBV6-1
j_call: TRBJ1-2
cdr3_nt: TGTGCCACCGGGGGGAGGGAAAGGCGAGGCTACACCTTC
cdr3_aa: CATGGRERRGYTF

clone_size: .
d_call: TRBD1
v_call: TRBV7-2
j_call: TRBJ1-5
cdr3_nt: TGTGCCAGCAGCCCGGACAGGGGCGAGCCCCAGCATTTT
cdr3_aa: CASSPDRGEPQHF

clone_size: .
d_call: .
v_call: TRBV6-5
j_call: TRBJ2-5
cdr3_nt: TGTGCCAGCAGTTACGTTGGGACCCAGTACTTC
cdr3_aa: CASSYVGTQYF

clone_size: .
d_call: TRBD2
v_call: TRBV9
j_call: TRBJ2-1
cdr3_nt: TGTGCCAGCAGCCCGAGGACTAGCGGATCCCTCCCAGGTGAGCAGTTCTTC
cdr3_aa: CASSPRTSGSLPGEQFF

clone_size: once
d_call: .
v_call: TRBV30
j_call: TRBJ2-3
cdr3_nt: TGTGCCTGGAGGCCTCCCGACAGGCCCAGCACAGATACGCAGTATTTT
cdr3_aa: CAWRPPDRPSTDTQYF

clone_size: .
d_call: TRBD2
v_call: TRBV7-6
j_call: TRBJ2-5
cdr3_nt: TGTGCCAGCAGCCCCGGGACTAGCGCTTACGAAGAGACCCAGTACTTC
cdr3_aa: CASSPGTSAYEETQYF

clone_size: .
d_call: .
v_call: TRBV6-6
j_call: TRBJ2-7
cdr3_nt: TGTGCCAGCAGCCCCCGGGACGGAACCTACGAGCAGTACTTC
cdr3_aa: CASSPRDGTYEQYF

clone_size: .
d_call: TRBD1
v_call: TRBV15
j_call: TRBJ1-1
cdr3_nt: TGTGCCACCAGCAGGGGCCAGGGGGCCTACACTGAAGCTTTCTTT
cdr3_aa: CATSRGQGAYTEAFF

clone_size: .
d_call: TRBD1
v_call: TRBV4-3
j_call: TRBJ1-2
cdr3_nt: TGCGCCAGCAGTCCAGGGACAGGCCCCGGCTATGGCTACACCTTC
cdr3_aa: CASSPGTGPGYGYTF

clone_size: .
d_call: .
v_call: TRBV7-9
j_call: TRBJ1-2
cdr3_nt: TGTGCCAGCAGCTTGGCAGGCTCTCGACATGGCTACACCTTC
cdr3_aa: CASSLAGSRHGYTF

clone_size: .
d_call: .
v_call: TRBV7-2
j_call: TRBJ2-7
cdr3_nt: TGTGCCAGCAGCTTAGAGGTGGGGGGCGGGTACGAGCAGTACTTC
cdr3_aa: CASSLEVGGGYEQYF

clone_size: .
d_call: .
v_call: TRBV29-1
j_call: TRBJ2-5
cdr3_nt: TGCAGCGTGGCCCCGGGAAACTGGGGGACCCAGTACTTC
cdr3_aa: CSVAPGNWGTQYF

clone_size: .
d_call: .
v_call: TRBV10-3
j_call: TRBJ1-1
cdr3_nt: TGTGCCATCAGTGGGACAGTCGATAAGAACACTGAAGCTTTCTTT
cdr3_aa: CAISGTVDKNTEAFF

clone_size: .
d_call: TRBD1
v_call: TRBV6-5
j_call: TRBJ1-2
cdr3_nt: TGTGCCAGCAGTCGGGGGACAGGGGTGGATGGCTACACCTTC
cdr3_aa: CASSRGTGVDGYTF

clone_size: .
d_call: .
v_call: TRBV5-6
j_call: TRBJ2-7
cdr3_nt: TGTGCCAGCAGCTTACTTCAGAGGAGCTCCTACGAGCAGTACTTC
cdr3_aa: CASSLLQRSSYEQYF

clone_size: .
d_call: TRBD1
v_call: TRBV7-2
j_call: TRBJ1-4
cdr3_nt: TGTGCCAGCAGCCCGAGGACAGGGAGTGAAAAACTGTTTTTT
cdr3_aa: CASSPRTGSEKLFF

clone_size: .
d_call: TRBD1
v_call: TRBV29-1
j_call: TRBJ2-7
cdr3_nt: TGCAGCGGCCGAACGGCCGGGACAGGGGCCGAGCAGTACTTC
cdr3_aa: CSGRTAGTGAEQYF

clone_size: once
d_call: TRBD2
v_call: TRBV4-2
j_call: TRBJ2-3
cdr3_nt: TGTGCCAGCAGCCACCAGACTAGCGGGGGGATTACAGATACGCAGTATTTT
cdr3_aa: CASSHQTSGGITDTQYF

clone_size: once
d_call: TRBD2
v_call: TRBV4-2
j_call: TRBJ2-2
cdr3_nt: TGTGCCAGCAATCCGACTCAGGGGACTAGCGACACCGGGGAGCTGTTTTTT
cdr3_aa: CASNPTQGTSDTGELFF

clone_size: .
d_call: .
v_call: TRBV5-6
j_call: TRBJ2-3
cdr3_nt: TGTGCCAGCACAAGTTACCCCACTAGCACAGATACGCAGTATTTT
cdr3_aa: CASTSYPTSTDTQYF

clone_size: .
d_call: .
v_call: TRBV6-6
j_call: TRBJ1-4
cdr3_nt: TGTGCCAGCAGAACCAGCGCTATTAATGAAAAACTGTTTTTT
cdr3_aa: CASRTSAINEKLFF

clone_size: .
d_call: .
v_call: TRBV29-1
j_call: TRBJ1-1
cdr3_nt: TGCAGCGCCCGGACTGCAAACACTGAAGCTTTCTTT
cdr3_aa: CSARTANTEAFF

clone_size: once
d_call: .
v_call: TRBV9
j_call: TRBJ1-4
cdr3_nt: TGTGCCAGCAGCGTAGGGAGGGGAACTAATGAAAAACTGTTTTTT
cdr3_aa: CASSVGRGTNEKLFF

clone_size: .
d_call: .
v_call: TRBV19
j_call: TRBJ2-3
cdr3_nt: TGTGCCAGTAGTTTACTTAGCTCAGATACGCAGTATTTT
cdr3_aa: CASSLLSSDTQYF

clone_size: .
d_call: TRBD1
v_call: TRBV7-9
j_call: TRBJ1-1
cdr3_nt: TGTGCCAGCAGAGGATACAGGGGAGGGAACACTGAAGCTTTCTTT
cdr3_aa: CASRGYRGGNTEAFF

clone_size: .
d_call: .
v_call: TRBV29-1
j_call: TRBJ2-5
cdr3_nt: TGCAGCGTTGAAGATCTTGCGGATTCGTACCAAGAGACCCAGTACTTC
cdr3_aa: CSVEDLADSYQETQYF

clone_size: .
d_call: .
v_call: TRBV4-1
j_call: TRBJ1-4
cdr3_nt: TGCGCCAGCAGCCAAGATAACCGGAGACCGGGCACTAATGAAAAACTGTTTTTT
cdr3_aa: CASSQDNRRPGTNEKLFF

clone_size: .
d_call: .
v_call: TRBV18
j_call: TRBJ1-2
cdr3_nt: TGTGCCAGCTCACCAGGGACGGGCTACACCTTC
cdr3_aa: CASSPGTGYTF

clone_size: .
d_call: TRBD1
v_call: TRBV29-1
j_call: TRBJ2-2
cdr3_nt: TGCAGCGCTACGGGACAGGGGAGATGGGGGGAGCTGTTTTTT
cdr3_aa: CSATGQGRWGELFF

clone_size: .
d_call: .
v_call: TRBV6-1
j_call: TRBJ1-6
cdr3_nt: TGTGCCAGCAGTGACGGAGGGGGGAATTCACCCCTCCACTTT
cdr3_aa: CASSDGGGNSPLHF

clone_size: .
d_call: TRBD1
v_call: TRBV5-1
j_call: TRBJ2-7
cdr3_nt: TGCGCCAGCAGCCGACAGGGTGGCAACGAGCAGTACTTC
cdr3_aa: CASSRQGGNEQYF

clone_size: once
d_call: TRBD1
v_call: TRBV18
j_call: TRBJ1-1
cdr3_nt: TGTGCCAGCTCAGACAGGGTAGCGGGATCTAGGGCGGCTCCTGAAGCTTTCTTT
cdr3_aa: CASSDRVAGSRAAPEAFF

clone_size: .
d_call: TRBD2
v_call: TRBV7-2
j_call: TRBJ2-2
cdr3_nt: TGTGCCAGCAGCGTACGACTAGCAAGCACCGGGGAGCTGTTTTTT
cdr3_aa: CASSVRLASTGELFF

clone_size: .
d_call: TRBD2
v_call: TRBV7-2
j_call: TRBJ2-5
cdr3_nt: TGTGCCAGCAGCTTGAACGGGGGGGCCGGAGAGACCCAGTACTTC
cdr3_aa: CASSLNGGAGETQYF

clone_size: few
d_call: .
v_call: TRBV25-1
j_call: TRBJ1-6
cdr3_nt: TGTGCCAGCAGTGTCTACGGACGGGATTCACCCCTCCACTTT
cdr3_aa: CASSVYGRDSPLHF

clone_size: .
d_call: .
v_call: TRBV6-1
j_call: TRBJ1-5
cdr3_nt: TGTGCCAGCAGTTCCAATCAGCCCCAGCATTTT
cdr3_aa: CASSSNQPQHF

clone_size: .
d_call: .
v_call: TRBV7-9
j_call: TRBJ2-1
cdr3_nt: TGTGCCAGCAGGCCCGGCGGGGAGCAGTTCTTC
cdr3_aa: CASRPGGEQFF

clone_size: .
d_call: .
v_call: TRBV9
j_call: TRBJ1-2
cdr3_nt: TGTGCCAGCAGCGTAGCGGGAGGGAACTATGGCTACACCTTC
cdr3_aa: CASSVAGGNYGYTF

clone_size: .
d_call: TRBD1
v_call: TRBV6-1
j_call: TRBJ1-1
cdr3_nt: TGTGCCAGCAGCCTACCGGGACAGTACACTGAAGCTTTCTTT
cdr3_aa: CASSLPGQYTEAFF

clone_size: .
d_call: TRBD2
v_call: TRBV28
j_call: TRBJ2-5
cdr3_nt: TGTGCCAGCAGTTCCACATATTCCGGGACTACACAAGAGACCCAGTACTTC
cdr3_aa: CASSSTYSGTTQETQYF

clone_size: once
d_call: .
v_call: TRBV11-2
j_call: TRBJ2-6
cdr3_nt: TGTGCCAGCAGCGCCCTGCGATCTGGGGCCAACGTCCTGACTTTC
cdr3_aa: CASSALRSGANVLTF

clone_size: .
d_call: .
v_call: TRBV2
j_call: TRBJ1-4
cdr3_nt: TGTGCCAGCAGCAGGGTCGAGGATGAAAAACTGTTTTTT
cdr3_aa: CASSRVEDEKLFF

clone_size: .
d_call: TRBD2
v_call: TRBV19
j_call: TRBJ2-3
cdr3_nt: TGTGCCAGTAGTATAGACGCGGGGGGGCTTGCAGATACGCAGTATTTT
cdr3_aa: CASSIDAGGLADTQYF

clone_size: .
d_call: TRBD2
v_call: TRBV18
j_call: TRBJ2-4
cdr3_nt: TGTGCCAGCTCACCATGGATAGCGGGGGCCTCAGACATTCAGTACTTC
cdr3_aa: CASSPWIAGASDIQYF

clone_size: .
d_call: TRBD2
v_call: TRBV6-5
j_call: TRBJ2-7
cdr3_nt: TGTGCCAGCATCGACGGGACTAGTGAGGAGCAGTACTTC
cdr3_aa: CASIDGTSEEQYF

clone_size: .
d_call: TRBD1
v_call: TRBV28
j_call: TRBJ1-2
cdr3_nt: TGTGCCAGCCGATCTCAGGGACAGGGGAGGACTGGCTACACCTTC
cdr3_aa: CASRSQGQGRTGYTF

clone_size: .
d_call: .
v_call: TRBV7-6
j_call: TRBJ1-2
cdr3_nt: TGTGCCAGCAGCGTTACCGAGGACTATGGCTACACCTTC
cdr3_aa: CASSVTEDYGYTF